The text below deals with one T cell receptor (beta chain). The CDR3 loop spans 17 amino acids. The trim removed 6 bases at V and 6 bases at J, leaving 16 bases unmatched. RNA in amounts of about 0.45 to 1 ug was reverse transcribed with random hexamers. In TCRdb, the immunoSEQ multiplex PCR reads were re-called with MiXCR into one record per CDR3 protein. The table shows roughly 130,000 distinct CDR3 sequences, with approximately 94% occurring only once. This specimen belongs to a study of CD8 T cells in Susac syndrome. V and J are TRBV12-3 or TRBV12-4 and TRBJ2-3; 9 nucleotides match TRBD2. The sequencing input was CD4+ T cells from PBMCs. The sequence was obtained from a human donor with multiple sclerosis. The CDR3 region has the DNA TGTGCCAGCAGCCCAGGTGGAGGCGGGAGGGCCGCGGATACGCAGTATTTT. Protein product: CASSPGGGGRAADTQYF.